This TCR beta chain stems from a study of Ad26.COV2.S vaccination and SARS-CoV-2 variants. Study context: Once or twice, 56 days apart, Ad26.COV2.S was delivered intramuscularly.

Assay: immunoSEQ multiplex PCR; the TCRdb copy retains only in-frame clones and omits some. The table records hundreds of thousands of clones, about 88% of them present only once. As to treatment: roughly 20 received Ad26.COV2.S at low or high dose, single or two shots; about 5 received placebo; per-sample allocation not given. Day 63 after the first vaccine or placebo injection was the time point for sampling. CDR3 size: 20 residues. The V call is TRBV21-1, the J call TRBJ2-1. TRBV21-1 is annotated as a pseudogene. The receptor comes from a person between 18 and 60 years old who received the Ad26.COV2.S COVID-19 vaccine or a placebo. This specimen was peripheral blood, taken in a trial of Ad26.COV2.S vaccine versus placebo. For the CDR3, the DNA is TGTGCCAGCAGCGAGGCGGGTCCCTGGGGGATAGCTTTTTCCTACAATGAGCAGTTCTTC. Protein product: CASSEAGPWGIAFSYNEQFF.